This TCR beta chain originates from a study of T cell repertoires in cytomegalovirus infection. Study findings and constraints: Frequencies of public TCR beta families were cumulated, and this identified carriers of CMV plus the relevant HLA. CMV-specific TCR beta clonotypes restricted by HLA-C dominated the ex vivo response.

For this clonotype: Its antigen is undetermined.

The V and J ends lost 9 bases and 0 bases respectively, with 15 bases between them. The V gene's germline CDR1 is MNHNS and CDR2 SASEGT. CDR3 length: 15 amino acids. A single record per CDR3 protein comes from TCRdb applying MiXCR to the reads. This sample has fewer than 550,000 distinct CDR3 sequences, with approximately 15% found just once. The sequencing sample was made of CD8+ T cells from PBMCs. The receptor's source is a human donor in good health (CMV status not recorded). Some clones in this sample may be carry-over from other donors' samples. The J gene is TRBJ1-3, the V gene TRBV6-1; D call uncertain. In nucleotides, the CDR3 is TGTGCCAGAAGTTACTCCCGTGACTCTGGAAACACCATATATTTT. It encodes CARSYSRDSGNTIYF.